This T cell receptor (beta chain) comes out of a study of T cells in narcolepsy. Overall study context: Donors had narcolepsy type 1 or type 2, or were healthy controls.

Profiling relied on immunoSEQ multiplex PCR, and the TCRdb table lists in-frame clones only, not all of them. The sample lists tens of thousands of clones, roughly 81% occurring once. This sequence was found in a human donor with narcolepsy. Sequencing used CD45RA- memory CD4+ T cells from PBMCs.

The CDR3 sequence is CASKWAGSTDTQYF. As DNA, the CDR3 is TGTGCCAGCAAATGGGCGGGTAGCACAGATACGCAGTATTTT. The chain combines TRBV27 with TRBJ2-3; the D gene is possibly TRBD2 (5 bases). Germline assignment: CDR1 MNHEY and CDR2 SMNVEV (reference sequence). The CDR3 runs 14 residues. Trimming removed 7 bases at V and 0 bases at J, with 11 bases between.